These 8 T cell receptor beta chains were sequenced from one sample in a study of CD8 T cells in ankylosing spondylitis. TCRdb re-called the 5' RACE reads with MiXCR, one entry per CDR3 protein. The sample contains fewer than 400,000 distinct CDR3 sequences, about 15% of which appear only once. The sample comprised blood, either unsorted or a sorted T cell fraction (not recorded which). These receptor sequences come from a male donor with ankylosing spondylitis or in good health (not recorded which).

This rearrangement joins TRBV12-3 or TRBV12-4 to TRBJ1-5; 7 nucleotides align to TRBD1. The J segment lost 4 bases and the V segment lost 7 bases, leaving 10 bases of the junction unmatched. The CDR3 spans 15 residues. The CDR3 here is CASTPDRDGNQPQHF. In nucleotides, the CDR3 is TGTGCCAGCACCCCCGACAGGGATGGGAATCAGCCCCAGCATTTT.

The gene calls are TRBV15 and TRBJ2-5; 8 bases are shared with TRBD1. V shed 1 base and J 4 bases; nucleotides not matched to a gene: 2. CDR3 size: 14 residues. Germline CDR1 is LNHNV and CDR2 is YYDKDF (reference sequence). The CDR3, as DNA: TGTGCCACCAGCAGAGCAGGGGGCGCAGAGACCCAGTACTTC. This translates into CATSRAGGAETQYF. Full variable domain (remainder filled in from reference TRBV15 and TRBJ2-5): DAMVIQNPRYQVTQFGKPVTLSCSQTLNHNVMYWYQQKSSQAPKLLFHYYDKDFNNEADTPDNFQSRRPNTSFCFLDIRSPGLGDTAMYLCATSRAGGAETQYFGPGTRLLVL.

This clonotype was detected only a few times. The chain uses TRBV4-2 and TRBJ2-5; TRBD2 aligns across 9 bases. The CDR3 extends over 17 amino acids. Looked up from germline, CDR1 is LGHNA and CDR2 is YNFKEQ. The junction had 7 bases not matched to a gene; V was cut back by 0 bases and J by 2 bases. CDR3 sequence reads: CASSQDSRGGRQETQYF. The CDR3, as DNA: TGTGCCAGCAGCCAAGATTCGCGGGGGGGCCGACAAGAGACCCAGTACTTC.

This clonotype was counted ten times or more. The J gene is TRBJ1-2, the V gene TRBV4-1; maybe TRBD1 (6 bases). Germline lookup yields CDR1 MGHRA and CDR2 YSYEKL. Trimming shortened V by 3 bases and J by 5 bases, and 13 bases separated the two germline ends. This CDR3 is built from 14 residues. CDR3 nucleotides: TGCGCCAGCAGCCAGACAGGCGGTAAATATGGCTACACCTTC. Translated, it gives CASSQTGGKYGYTF.

This chain uses TRBV6-1 with TRBJ1-1; no firm D call. Trimming cost V 7 bases and J 4 bases, with 13 bases left between them. CDR3 length: 13 residues. Germline lookup yields CDR1 MNHNS and CDR2 SASEGT. The CDR3 loop is CASKDPGATEAFF. For the CDR3, the DNA is TGTGCCAGCAAGGACCCTGGAGCCACTGAAGCTTTCTTT.

V usage is TRBV2 and J usage is TRBJ1-1, with D unclear. The CDR3 contains 15 residues. With 4 bases removed from V and 1 base from J, the gap between germline ends came to 13 bases. The V gene's germline CDR1 is SNHLY and CDR2 FYNNEI. The CDR3 sequence: CASSGSPVGNTEAFF. The CDR3 DNA follows: TGTGCCAGCAGTGGTAGTCCGGTCGGGAACACTGAAGCTTTCTTT.

Only a few counts were recorded for this clonotype. The chain is built from TRBV6-1 and TRBJ2-1, with TRBD2 matching over 12 bases. Trimming removed 6 bases from V and 8 bases from J; junction bases left unmatched: 5. The CDR3 has 14 amino acids. Germline V gives CDR1 MNHNS, CDR2 SASEGT. The CDR3 DNA sequence: TGTGCCAGCAGGACTAGCGGGAGACCGTATGAGCAGTTCTTC. Protein: CASRTSGRPYEQFF.

The V and J genes are TRBV6-2 or TRBV6-3 and TRBJ1-2; 8 bases align to TRBD1. CDR1 is MNHEY, CDR2 SVGEGT, per germline. This CDR3 has 15 amino acids. The V and J ends lost 6 bases and 2 bases, in that order; junction bases with no gene match: 8. The CDR3: CASSPGQGGNYGYTF. The DNA of the CDR3 is TGTGCCAGCAGCCCCGGACAGGGTGGAAACTATGGCTACACCTTC.